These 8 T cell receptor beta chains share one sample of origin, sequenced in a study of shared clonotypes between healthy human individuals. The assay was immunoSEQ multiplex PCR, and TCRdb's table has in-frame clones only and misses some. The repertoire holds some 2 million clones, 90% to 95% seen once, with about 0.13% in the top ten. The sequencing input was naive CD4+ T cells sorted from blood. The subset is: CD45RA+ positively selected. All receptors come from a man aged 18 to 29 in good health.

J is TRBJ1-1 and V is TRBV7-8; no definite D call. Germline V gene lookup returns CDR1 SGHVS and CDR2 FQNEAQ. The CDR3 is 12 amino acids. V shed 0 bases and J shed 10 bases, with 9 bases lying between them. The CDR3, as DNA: TGTGCCAGCAGCTTAGCCCCCGCTGGAGCTTTCTTT. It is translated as CASSLAPAGAFF.

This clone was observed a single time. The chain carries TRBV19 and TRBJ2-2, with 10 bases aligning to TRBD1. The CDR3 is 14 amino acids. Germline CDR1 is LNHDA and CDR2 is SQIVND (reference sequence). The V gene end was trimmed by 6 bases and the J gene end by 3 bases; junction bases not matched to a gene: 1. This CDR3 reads CASRDRGYTGELFF. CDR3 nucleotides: TGTGCCAGTAGGGACAGGGGGTACACCGGGGAGCTGTTTTTT. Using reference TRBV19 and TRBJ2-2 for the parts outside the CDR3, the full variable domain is DGGITQSPKYLFRKEGQNVTLSCEQNLNHDAMYWYRQDPGQGLRLIYYSQIVNDFQKGDIAEGYSVSREKKESFPLTVTSAQKNPTAFYLCASRDRGYTGELFFGEGSRLTVL.

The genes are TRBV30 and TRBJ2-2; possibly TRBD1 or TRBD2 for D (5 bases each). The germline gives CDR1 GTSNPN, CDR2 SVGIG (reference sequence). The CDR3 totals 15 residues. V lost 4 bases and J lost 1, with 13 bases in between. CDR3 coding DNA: TGTGCCTGGAAAGAGGGGCACCGGAACACCGGGGAGCTGTTTTTT. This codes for CAWKEGHRNTGELFF.

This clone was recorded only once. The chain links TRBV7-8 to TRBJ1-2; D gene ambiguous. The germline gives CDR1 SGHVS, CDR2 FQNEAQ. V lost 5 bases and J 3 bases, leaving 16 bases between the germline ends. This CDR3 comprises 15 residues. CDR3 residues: CASSALISTDYGYTF. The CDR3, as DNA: TGTGCCAGCAGCGCCCTAATCTCAACCGACTATGGCTACACCTTC.

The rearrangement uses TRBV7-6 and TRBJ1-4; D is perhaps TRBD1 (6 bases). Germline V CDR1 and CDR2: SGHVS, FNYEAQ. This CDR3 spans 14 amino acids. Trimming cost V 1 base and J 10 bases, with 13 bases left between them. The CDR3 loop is CASSLDVGAPKLFF. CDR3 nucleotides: TGTGCCAGCAGCTTAGATGTGGGGGCCCCAAAACTGTTTTTT.

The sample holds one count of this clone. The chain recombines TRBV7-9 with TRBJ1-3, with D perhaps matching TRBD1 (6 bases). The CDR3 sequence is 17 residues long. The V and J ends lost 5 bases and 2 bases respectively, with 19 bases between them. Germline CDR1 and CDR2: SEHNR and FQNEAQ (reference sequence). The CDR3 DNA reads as TGTGCCAGCAGCCACCTAGGGGGGCTCTTTACTGGAAACACCATATATTTT. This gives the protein CASSHLGGLFTGNTIYF.

The CDR3 here is CSVKETNEQFF. For the CDR3, the DNA is TGCAGCGTGAAGGAAACGAATGAGCAGTTCTTC. The chain employs TRBV29-1 and TRBJ2-1; unclear D gene. The ends were cut back, 6 bases at V and 7 bases at J, with 10 bases in the middle. CDR1 is SQVTM and CDR2 is ANQGSEA in the germline V gene. The CDR3 runs to 11 residues.

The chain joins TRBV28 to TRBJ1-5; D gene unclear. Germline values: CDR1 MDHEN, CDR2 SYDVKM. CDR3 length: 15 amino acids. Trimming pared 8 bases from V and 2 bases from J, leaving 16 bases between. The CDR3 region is CASRPEMRGNQPQHF. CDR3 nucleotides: TGTGCCAGCCGTCCTGAGATGCGGGGCAATCAGCCCCAGCATTTT.